Presented here are 15 T cell receptor beta chains from one specimen sequenced in a study of cytomegalovirus exposure and HLA in healthy donors. It was with 60 Vbeta and 13 Jbeta primers that the PCR ran. The table came from immunoSEQ multiplex PCR; TCRdb's copy has only in-frame clones and leaves some out. In the table there are 95,000 to 150,000 clones, approximately 80% of which are singletons. The sequencing input was PBMCs. The receptors were sampled from a man aged 25-45 years in good health and CMV-seropositive.

J is TRBJ1-4 and V is TRBV5-5; D is possibly TRBD1 (6 bases). Trimming left V 2 bases short and J 10 bases short, with 15 bases between. The V gene's germline CDR1 is SGHKS and CDR2 YYEKEE (reference sequence). This CDR3 has 14 residues. CDR3 bases: TGTGCCAGCAGCTTAGCGGACAGTAGTGGAAAACTGTTTTTT. It codes for CASSLADSSGKLFF.

The chain carries TRBV27 and TRBJ1-2; D remains ambiguous. Deletions cut 6 bases from V and 8 bases from J, with 13 bases between. CDR1 MNHEY and CDR2 SMNVEV come from the germline V gene (reference sequence). The CDR3 extends over 12 amino acids. CDR3 sequence reads: CASSERSGGYTF. In DNA form, the CDR3 reads TGTGCCAGCAGCGAGCGAAGCGGGGGCTACACCTTC.

The chain links TRBV30 to TRBJ2-5; D possibly corresponds to TRBD2 (6 bases). Germline-derived CDR1 and CDR2 are GTSNPN and SVGIG (reference sequence). V gave up 3 bases and J gave up 7 bases, with 12 bases separating them. The CDR3 is 12 residues long. CDR3 protein: CAWSNIGGTQYF. The CDR3 bases are TGTGCCTGGAGCAATATCGGGGGGACCCAGTACTTC.

In this sample, this clone turned up a few times. The V and J genes are TRBV9 and TRBJ1-2; 9 nucleotides match TRBD1. Germline V gene lookup returns CDR1 SGDLS and CDR2 YYNGEE. The CDR3 consists of 15 residues. V lost 4 bases to trimming and J lost 8 bases; unmatched junction nucleotides: 12. Here the CDR3 reads CASSPPGQGVKGYTF. As DNA, the CDR3 is TGTGCCAGCAGCCCTCCGGGACAGGGCGTTAAAGGCTACACCTTC. The variable domain in full, with the rest retrieved from reference TRBV9 and TRBJ1-2, is DSGVTQTPKHLITATGQRVTLRCSPRSGDLSVYWYQQSLDQGLQFLIQYYNGEERAKGNILERFSAQQFPDLHSELNLSSLELGDSALYFCASSPPGQGVKGYTFGSGTRLTVV.

CDR3 DNA: TGTGCCAGCAGCCCAGCTGGAGGCTCTGGAAACACCATATATTTT. Protein: CASSPAGGSGNTIYF. This chain connects TRBV7-6 to TRBJ1-3; D gene unclear. Looked up from germline, CDR1 is SGHVS and CDR2 is FNYEAQ. Trimming took off 5 bases at V and 0 bases at J, with 11 bases between the two ends. The CDR3 length is 15 residues.

The chain employs TRBV11-2 and TRBJ1-1; 7 bases align to TRBD1. The CDR3 is made up of 13 amino acids. Trimming cost V 1 base and J 6 bases; bases outside gene matches: 2. Germline V CDR1 and CDR2: SGHAT, FQNNGV. The CDR3 DNA is TGTGCCAGCAGCTTAGGGCAGGGGGCTGAAGCTTTCTTT. Translating gives CASSLGQGAEAFF.

This chain connects TRBV12-5 to TRBJ1-3, with a weak D call TRBD1 (6 bases). Trimming left V 5 bases short and J 0 bases short, with 20 bases between. Germline V gene data show CDR1 as LGHNT and CDR2 as FRNRAP. The CDR3 has 18 amino acids. The CDR3: CASGAEGVFLSSGNTIYF. DNA for the CDR3: TGTGCTAGTGGTGCCGAGGGGGTCTTTCTTTCCTCTGGAAACACCATATATTTT.

The V call is TRBV6-5, the J call TRBJ2-1; maybe TRBD2 (5 bases). This CDR3 is 15 amino acids long. The ends were cut back, 3 bases at V and 8 bases at J, with 17 bases in the middle. Germline V CDR1 and CDR2: MNHEY, SVGAGI. As DNA, the CDR3 is TGTGCCAGCAGTTATGTCAGGAGGCATTCAGATGAGCAGTTCTTC. It specifies CASSYVRRHSDEQFF.

This rearrangement joins TRBV6-4 to TRBJ2-1; tentatively, D is TRBD1 (6 bases). Germline loops: CDR1 MRHNA, CDR2 SNTAGT. V was cut by 4 bases and J by 9 bases, with 13 bases left in between. This CDR3 spans 13 amino acids. The CDR3 loop is CASSGQGIGEQFF. Here the CDR3 DNA reads TGTGCCAGCAGTGGGCAGGGGATCGGTGAGCAGTTCTTC.

The J gene is TRBJ1-1, the V gene TRBV30; maybe TRBD1 (6 bases). Germline V gene data show CDR1 as GTSNPN and CDR2 as SVGIG (reference sequence). The germline V and J ends were trimmed by 1 base and 8 bases, with 11 bases remaining between them. The CDR3 is 12 amino acids. CDR3 amino acids: CAWSGGPREAFF. The CDR3 nucleotides are TGTGCCTGGAGTGGGGGGCCACGGGAAGCTTTCTTT.

The rearrangement links TRBV12-2 to TRBJ2-7; the DNA was not compared with TRBD2, the D call given in the table. TRBV12-2 is flagged as a pseudogene. This CDR3 is 13 amino acids long. The CDR3 bases are TGTGCAAGTCGCTTAGCCGGGTCATCCGAGCAGTACTTC. Translated, it gives CASRLAGSSEQYF.

This chain links TRBV2 with TRBJ2-5; 10 nucleotides line up with TRBD2. The length of the CDR3 is 15 residues. V trimming: 2 bases; J trimming: 4 bases; junction bases outside the gene matches: 4. The germline V gene has CDR1 SNHLY and CDR2 FYNNEI. CDR3 protein: CASSETSGVRETQYF. CDR3 bases: TGTGCCAGCAGTGAAACTAGCGGGGTGAGAGAGACCCAGTACTTC.

The chain combines TRBV10-1 with TRBJ1-1; D is possibly TRBD1 (6 bases). This CDR3 has 16 residues. From germline, CDR1 is WNHNN and CDR2 SYGVQD (reference sequence). V lost 5 bases and J lost 2, with 18 bases in between. The DNA for the CDR3 is TGCGCCAGCAGTTCTTTCCCGGGACATAGAAACACTGAAGCTTTCTTT. Translated, it gives CASSSFPGHRNTEAFF.

The V and J genes are TRBV10-3 and TRBJ1-2; possibly TRBD1 for D (5 bases). Germline V lookup: CDR1 ENHRY, CDR2 SYGVKD. The germline V and J ends were trimmed by 8 bases and 2 bases, with 15 bases remaining between them. The CDR3 has 14 amino acids. CDR3 nucleotides: TGTGCCATCGGGGCGGCAGCGCAGAACTATGGCTACACCTTC. Translated, it gives CAIGAAAQNYGYTF.

This clone was found a few times. The rearrangement uses TRBV5-1 and TRBJ2-3; 15 bases align to TRBD2. V shed 4 bases and J 6 bases; nucleotides not matched to a gene: 6. Germline V gives CDR1 SGHRS, CDR2 YFSETQ. The CDR3 has 16 amino acids. The CDR3 here is CASSPAGTSGGDTQYF. DNA of the CDR3: TGCGCCAGCAGCCCGGCCGGGACTAGCGGGGGGGATACGCAGTATTTT.